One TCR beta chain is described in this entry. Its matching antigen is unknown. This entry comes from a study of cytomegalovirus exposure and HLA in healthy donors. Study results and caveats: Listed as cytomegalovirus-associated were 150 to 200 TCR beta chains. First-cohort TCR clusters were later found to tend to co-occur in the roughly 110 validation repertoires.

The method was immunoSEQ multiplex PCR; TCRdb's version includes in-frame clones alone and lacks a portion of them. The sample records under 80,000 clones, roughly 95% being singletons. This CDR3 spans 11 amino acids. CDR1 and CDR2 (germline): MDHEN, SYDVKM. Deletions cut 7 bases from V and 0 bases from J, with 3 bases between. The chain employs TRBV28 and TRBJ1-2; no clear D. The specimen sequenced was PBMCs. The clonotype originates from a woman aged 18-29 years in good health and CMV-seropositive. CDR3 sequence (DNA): TGTGCCAGCACTTCTAACTATGGCTACACCTTC. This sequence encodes CASTSNYGYTF.